Listed below are T cell receptor beta chains from one sample, sequenced in a study of shared clonotypes between healthy human individuals. Profiling relied on immunoSEQ multiplex PCR, and the TCRdb table lists in-frame clones only, not all of them. This table holds approximately 2.1 million clones, about 92% found once. The material sequenced was naive CD4+ T cells from PBMCs. These receptors were collected from a man younger than 35 in good health. Some clones in this sample may be carry-over from other donors' samples. Both conserved end residues are trimmed from each CDR3.

CDR3 protein	CDR3 length	V gene
ASSATGTRSYEQY	13	TRBV5-1
SVAGTMNTEAF	11	TRBV29-1
ASRTRGLRASNQPQH	15	TRBV28
ASSPNREDTQY	11	TRBV9
ASSPTPRGLAGWRETQY	17	TRBV7-2
ASSLGRSQPQH	11	TRBV28
ASSPGQGYNEKLF	13	TRBV28
ASSGVTGKNIQY	12	TRBV25-1
ASSRGLSGANVLT	13	TRBV19
ASSVATGTSGTYNEQF	16	TRBV9
ASSFPAETQY	10	TRBV5-1
ASSSQGASGHPTDTQY	16	TRBV5-1
AISEDDRARSPLH	13	TRBV10-3
ASSITGTVNEQY	12	TRBV27
ASRPAGSSYEQY	12	TRBV2
AISPLAGPADTQY	13	TRBV10-3
ASSLNTDYGYT	11	TRBV28
ASSMRAWETQY	11	TRBV19
ASSLNRATGELF	12	TRBV27
ASSKWTGANYGYT	13	TRBV21-1
ASSSRKAGGPQH	12	TRBV27
ASSLGGRELAKNIQY	15	TRBV11-3
ASSLLAGVSYNEQF	14	TRBV28
ASSIRSDTQY	10	TRBV7-3
SVDGTEKPYEQY	12	TRBV29-1
ASSPTRGRGAGELF	14	TRBV4-2
ASSDRHRGMNTEAF	14	TRBV25-1
ASSRGAWTQY	10	TRBV7-3
ASSLAGGLDTQY	12	TRBV7-8
ASSLAGRGRSEKLF	14	TRBV5-4
ASSLQGVLSYNEQF	14	TRBV5-1
ASSVAGGHGELF	12	TRBV9
ASSLRGPYSYT	11	TRBV27
ASRQPGGGELF	11	TRBV6-5
ASSLTDKNQPQH	12	TRBV7-9
ASSSTVAGYNTEAF	14	TRBV6-6
ASSPVGLADFYNEQF	15	TRBV7-9
ASRTSGGRFGYT	12	TRBV28
ASSFGTDEKLF	11	TRBV11-2
ASSQGIPYGYT	11	TRBV14
ASSPGLGETQY	11	TRBV18
ASSLGLASNNEQF	13	TRBV7-6
ASSGTGLSEQF	11	TRBV7-9
ASSPDGSNRPQH	12	TRBV11-2
ASDWDRMNEQY	11	TRBV2
ASSDWGRGANVLT	13	TRBV6-4
ASSPGGDSTDTQY	13	TRBV11-2
ASSFYGTSGRAYEQY	15	TRBV27
ASSQGTSGAVKETQY	15	TRBV5-1
ASSFHELAGELF	12	TRBV5-1